The entry below describes one T cell receptor (beta chain). In its sample, this clone was seen a few times. Its antigen specificity is not known. Base qualities are missing; no much larger clone stands one base away. This specimen belongs to a study of blood T cell repertoires in COVID-19 (dated by TCRdb to the early 2020s). Regarding the research as a whole: Samples covering the acute and convalescent phases of COVID-19 were provided by collaborators in the United States, Italy and Spain. Where available, HLA class I and class II types were taken from metadata supplied by the sample provider and were not determined by assay-based typing. Nearly every sample came with metadata listing a de-identified subject ID, COVID-19 status, age in years and sex. The prospective study material was composed of cDNA or gDNA derived from T cells, B-cell-depleted T cells, or PBMCs. Samples came from the ongoing ImmuneRACE study (first 160 participants) plus 1,254 subjects from 6 global collaborators. The repertoires were released in a freely available public database intended as a resource for research on the immune response to SARS-CoV-2. The dataset comprised deeply sampled blood TCRbeta repertoires from subjects exposed to, actively infected with, or recovered from COVID-19.

TCRbeta CDR3 regions were amplified from genomic DNA using the immunoSEQ Assay, a bias-controlled multiplex PCR. The paper's data handling went like this. The number of nucleated cells in each sample was estimated by amplification of reference gene primers within the assay. Sequence reads were collapsed and filtered to measure the absolute abundance of every unique TCRbeta CDR3 rearrangement. Productive Simpson clonality was computed per sample as the square root of Simpson's diversity index over productive rearrangements. Held by TCRdb, this immuneACCESS table contains in-frame sequences only and omits some clones. Under half of the omission traces to an unresolved V gene where checked; the cause of the rest is unknown. That table is the source of V, J and clone size, and D and trimming were worked out from the DNA. The table for this sample lists some 150,000 clones; more than 70% of them were counted only once. The ten largest clones add up to about 2.8% of the sample.

The CDR3 runs 15 amino acids, cysteine and phenylalanine included. The read is trimmed to its CDR3 DNA, 45 bases read in frame from base 1. The junction shows trimming of 4 bases on V and 2 bases on J, and the gene matches do not reach 3 bases of it. According to the germline V gene (reference sequence), CDR1 reads SEHNR and CDR2 reads FQNEAQ. Results and caveats for the whole study, not just this receptor: How much clinical and demographic metadata was included differed by source and by participant, and the metadata was provided uncurated.

Collaborating institutions collected whole blood in K2EDTA tubes following their own protocols. For TCRbeta analysis, collaborators shipped samples in one of three forms: frozen whole blood, isolated PBMCs, or DNA extracted from either of those sample types. The sequencing input was peripheral blood. The origin of this receptor is a man aged 55 to 70 with acute or convalescent COVID-19. Recombination joined TRBV7-9 with TRBJ1-5, with 9 junctional bases fitting TRBD1. The CDR3 protein is CASSSRDRGNQPQHF. The DNA is TGTGCCAGCAGCTCCCGGGACAGGGGCAATCAGCCCCAGCATTTT. With all but the CDR3 taken from the reference TRBV7-9 and TRBJ1-5 genes, the full variable domain is: DTGVSQNPRHKITKRGQNVTFRCDPISEHNRLYWYRQTLGQGPEFLTYFQNEAQLEKSRLLSDRFSAERPKGSFSTLEIQRTEQGDSAMYLCASSSRDRGNQPQHFGDGTRLSIL.